Listed below are T cell receptor beta chains from one sample, sequenced in a study of OX40 agonist ivuxolimab in advanced cancers. Here immunoSEQ multiplex PCR was the method, and the copy in TCRdb shows in-frame clones only, minus some. The table records over 55,000 clones, 90% to 95% of them present only once. The sample in question was CD4+ or CD8+ T cells sorted from blood, obtained in a trial of the OX40 agonist ivuxolimab. The receptors come from an adult with an advanced solid tumor such as melanoma, head and neck, liver or kidney cancer. The CDR3 runs from the conserved cysteine through the conserved F or W. The order of the fields is CDR3 protein, CDR3 DNA, J gene, D gene, V gene. The D gene is left open where the match is weak.

CDR3aa: CASSLPRAAETQYF
CDR3nt: TGTGCCAGCAGTTTACCCCGGGCAGCAGAGACCCAGTACTTC
j_gene: TRBJ2-5
d_gene: -
v_gene: TRBV28

CDR3aa: CASSLERGSSYEQYF
CDR3nt: TGTGCCAGCAGCTTGGAGCGGGGGAGCTCCTACGAGCAGTACTTC
j_gene: TRBJ2-7
d_gene: TRBD2
v_gene: TRBV4-2

CDR3aa: CATLKAGGSDTQYF
CDR3nt: TGTGCCACCCTGAAGGCGGGGGGATCAGATACGCAGTATTTT
j_gene: TRBJ2-3
d_gene: TRBD2
v_gene: TRBV28

CDR3aa: CASTRFEGEKLFF
CDR3nt: TGCGCCAGCACGCGGTTCGAAGGGGAAAAACTGTTTTTT
j_gene: TRBJ1-4
d_gene: -
v_gene: TRBV5-1

CDR3aa: CASSPPNGPEKLFF
CDR3nt: TGTGCCAGCAGTCCCCCGAATGGGCCCGAAAAACTGTTTTTT
j_gene: TRBJ1-4
d_gene: -
v_gene: TRBV6-1

CDR3aa: CASSPSGIRSYEQYF
CDR3nt: TGTGCCAGCTCACCAAGCGGGATTAGGTCCTACGAGCAGTACTTC
j_gene: TRBJ2-7
d_gene: TRBD2
v_gene: TRBV18

CDR3aa: CASSQDHDTDTQYF
CDR3nt: TGCGCCAGCAGCCAAGACCATGACACAGATACGCAGTATTTT
j_gene: TRBJ2-3
d_gene: -
v_gene: TRBV4-1

CDR3aa: CASSQERRVGTQYF
CDR3nt: TGCGCCAGCAGCCAAGAAAGGAGGGTGGGGACCCAGTACTTC
j_gene: TRBJ2-5
d_gene: -
v_gene: TRBV4-1

CDR3aa: CASSLGTGRDLYNEQFF
CDR3nt: TGTGCCAGCAGTTTGGGGACGGGGCGGGATCTATACAATGAGCAGTTCTTC
j_gene: TRBJ2-1
d_gene: -
v_gene: TRBV28

CDR3aa: CSVGASGQETQYF
CDR3nt: TGCAGCGTGGGGGCTAGCGGCCAAGAGACCCAGTACTTC
j_gene: TRBJ2-5
d_gene: -
v_gene: TRBV29-1

CDR3aa: CASSEAEQQGSEAFF
CDR3nt: TGTGCCAGCAGTGAAGCCGAACAACAGGGATCTGAAGCTTTCTTT
j_gene: TRBJ1-1
d_gene: -
v_gene: TRBV2

CDR3aa: CASSFTGGRYF
CDR3nt: TGTGCCAGCAGTTTCACAGGGGGCCGTTACTTC
j_gene: TRBJ2-7
d_gene: TRBD1
v_gene: TRBV28

CDR3aa: CASSFGLRGTDTQYF
CDR3nt: TGTGCCAGCAGCTTTGGGCTTAGGGGCACAGATACGCAGTATTTT
j_gene: TRBJ2-3
d_gene: -
v_gene: TRBV5-6

CDR3aa: CASSRTLSSYNEQFF
CDR3nt: TGTGCCAGCAGTCGGACTCTGAGCTCCTACAATGAGCAGTTCTTC
j_gene: TRBJ2-1
d_gene: -
v_gene: TRBV6-5

CDR3aa: CASSLDGGNTEAFF
CDR3nt: TGCGCCAGCAGCTTGGATGGGGGGAACACTGAAGCTTTCTTT
j_gene: TRBJ1-1
d_gene: -
v_gene: TRBV5-1

CDR3aa: CASSPAGPYFQETQYF
CDR3nt: TGTGCCAGCAGCCCTGCTGGGCCGTACTTCCAAGAGACCCAGTACTTC
j_gene: TRBJ2-5
d_gene: -
v_gene: TRBV27

CDR3aa: CASSPGRASETQYF
CDR3nt: TGTGCCAGCAGCCCCGGACGGGCTTCGGAGACCCAGTACTTC
j_gene: TRBJ2-5
d_gene: -
v_gene: TRBV11-2

CDR3aa: CSASVGGNYNEQFF
CDR3nt: TGCAGCGCTTCGGTAGGGGGGAACTACAATGAGCAGTTCTTC
j_gene: TRBJ2-1
d_gene: -
v_gene: TRBV29-1

CDR3aa: CSAAEDTEAFF
CDR3nt: TGCAGCGCCGCCGAAGACACTGAAGCTTTCTTT
j_gene: TRBJ1-1
d_gene: -
v_gene: TRBV29-1

CDR3aa: CASSLGQGVQPQHF
CDR3nt: TGTGCCAGCAGTCTTGGACAGGGCGTTCAGCCCCAGCATTTT
j_gene: TRBJ1-5
d_gene: TRBD1
v_gene: TRBV28

CDR3aa: CASSIWTGYSNQPQHF
CDR3nt: TGTGCCAGTAGTATTTGGACAGGCTATAGCAATCAGCCCCAGCATTTT
j_gene: TRBJ1-5
d_gene: TRBD1
v_gene: TRBV19

CDR3aa: CASSLRTGAEAFF
CDR3nt: TGTGCCAGCAGCTTAAGGACAGGGGCTGAAGCTTTCTTT
j_gene: TRBJ1-1
d_gene: TRBD1
v_gene: TRBV11-2

CDR3aa: CASSYGRGGELFF
CDR3nt: TGTGCCAGCAGTTACGGCAGGGGCGGGGAGCTGTTTTTT
j_gene: TRBJ2-2
d_gene: -
v_gene: TRBV6-5